This TCR beta chain was documented in a study of yellow fever vaccine responses in identical twins. TCRdb re-analysed the RT-PCR reads in MiXCR, keeping a single row per CDR3 protein. The sample includes roughly 2,000 distinct CDR3 sequences, less than 35% of them seen just once. The sample holds one count of this clonotype. Germline V lookup: CDR1 LGHNA, CDR2 YSLEER. J gave up 2 bases and V 5 bases, and 6 bases lay outside the gene matches. This CDR3 comprises 15 residues. This clonotype was obtained from a woman aged 18-29 years who received the yellow fever vaccine. Sample: T cells from blood (PBMCs), unsorted or a sorted subset (not recorded which), taken before or after yellow fever vaccination (not recorded which). This chain links TRBV4-3 with TRBJ2-5, with TRBD2 matching over 9 bases. The CDR3 loop is CASSSPSGAQETQYF. For the CDR3, the DNA is TGCGCCAGCAGCTCCCCTAGCGGGGCACAAGAGACCCAGTACTTC.